The 19 T cell receptor beta chains presented below share a single source sample, sequenced in a study of T cell repertoires in cytomegalovirus infection. Each CDR3 protein gets one entry after TCRdb re-called the reads with MiXCR. Of some 320,000 distinct CDR3 sequences listed, approximately 9.5% are singletons. Material for sequencing was PBMCs. These receptor sequences come from a human donor in good health (CMV status not recorded). Some clones in this sample may be carry-over from other donors' samples.

This clonotype was seen ten or more times. The J gene is TRBJ2-1, the V gene TRBV6-2 or TRBV6-3; 8 bases agree with TRBD1. This CDR3 is built from 15 residues. Germline V gene lookup returns CDR1 MNHEY and CDR2 SVGEGT. J was trimmed by 5 bases and V by 1 base; bases with no gene match: 4. The CDR3 loop is CASSYWTGHDNEQFF. The CDR3 bases are TGTGCCAGCAGTTACTGGACAGGGCATGACAATGAGCAGTTCTTC.

CDR3: CASSWTSGQGDTQYF. DNA of the CDR3: TGTGCCAGCAGCTGGACTAGCGGCCAGGGGGATACGCAGTATTTT. The chain uses TRBV7-2 and TRBJ2-3; TRBD2 aligns across 10 bases. The germline gives CDR1 SGHTA, CDR2 FQGNSA. The J segment lost 6 bases and the V segment lost 4 bases, leaving 7 bases of the junction unmatched. The CDR3 totals 15 residues.

The sample holds many counts of this clonotype. The V and J genes are TRBV7-2 and TRBJ2-2; D possibly corresponds to TRBD1 (5 bases). The CDR3 runs to 15 residues. From germline, CDR1 is SGHTA and CDR2 FQGNSA. V lost 1 base, J lost 5 bases, and 11 bases lay in between. The CDR3 here is CASSLVGHVTGELFF. In DNA form, the CDR3 reads TGTGCCAGCAGCTTAGTGGGGCACGTTACCGGGGAGCTGTTTTTT.

A few counts support this clonotype. V usage is TRBV7-2 and J usage is TRBJ1-5; possibly TRBD1 for D (6 bases). Between the trimmed V and J ends, which lost 4 bases and 5 bases, there was a span of 12 bases. This CDR3 is built from 14 residues. Germline CDR1 SGHTA, CDR2 FQGNSA. CDR3 loop: CASSSGHSYQPQHF. CDR3 DNA: TGTGCCAGCAGCTCGGGACACTCCTATCAGCCCCAGCATTTT.

The table lists this clonotype with a few counts. The chain couples TRBV7-2 to TRBJ1-5, with D possibly matching TRBD1 (5 bases). V lost 7 bases to trimming and J lost 6 bases, with 10 bases between them. The CDR3 is 12 residues long. Germline CDR1 reads SGHTA; CDR2 reads FQGNSA. DNA for the CDR3: TGTGCCAGCACCCTGGGGGGTCAGCCCCAGCATTTT. This translates into CASTLGGQPQHF.

This clonotype was seen many times. This chain uses TRBV19 with TRBJ1-1, with D hard to call. This CDR3 region has 14 residues. Germline V gene lookup returns CDR1 LNHDA and CDR2 SQIVND (reference sequence). V was pared by 2 bases and J by 4 bases, with 11 bases between. CDR3 region: CASSISSSGTEAFF. In nucleotides, the CDR3 is TGTGCCAGTAGTATAAGCAGTTCGGGCACTGAAGCTTTCTTT.

The chain is built from TRBV28 and TRBJ2-7; unclear D gene. V shed 8 bases and J shed 4 bases, with 6 bases lying between them. The germline gives CDR1 MDHEN, CDR2 SYDVKM. The CDR3 covers 10 residues. The CDR3 spells CASGLYEQYF. DNA of the CDR3: TGTGCCAGCGGCCTATACGAGCAGTACTTC.

The sample holds a few counts of this clonotype. The chain employs TRBV20-1 and TRBJ2-3; 10 nucleotides match TRBD2. The CDR3 runs 16 residues. Germline V gene sequence: CDR1 DFQATT, CDR2 SNEGSKA (reference sequence). V gave up 1 base and J gave up 2 bases; unmatched junction bases: 6. CDR3 region: CSARGDSGGFTDTQYF. For the CDR3, the DNA is TGCAGTGCTAGAGGGGATAGCGGGGGGTTCACAGATACGCAGTATTTT.

The V and J genes are TRBV20-1 and TRBJ2-1, with D maybe TRBD2 (5 bases). Germline V gene lookup returns CDR1 DFQATT and CDR2 SNEGSKA (reference sequence). V lost 5 bases and J 7 bases, leaving 15 bases between the germline ends. The CDR3 has 13 amino acids. The CDR3 reads CSASAPTRNEQFF. The CDR3 bases are TGCAGTGCTTCCGCCCCCACTAGGAATGAGCAGTTCTTC.

This clonotype was recorded at least ten times. The chain links TRBV7-2 to TRBJ1-5; D ambiguous. Trimming left V 5 bases short and J 4 bases short, with 12 bases between. CDR1 and CDR2 (germline): SGHTA, FQGNSA. CDR3 length: 14 residues. CDR3 sequence: CASSKRPVNQPQHF. CDR3 coding DNA: TGTGCCAGCAGCAAAAGACCGGTAAATCAGCCCCAGCATTTT.

The V call is TRBV28, the J call TRBJ2-5, with 9 positions matching TRBD2. The ends lost 7 bases at V and 5 bases at J; junction bases unmatched: 8. In germline, CDR1 is MDHEN, CDR2 SYDVKM. The CDR3 loop spans 14 amino acids. As DNA, the CDR3 is TGTGCCAGCACTATAGCGGGAGTGCGCGAGACCCAGTACTTC. The encoded protein is CASTIAGVRETQYF.

This clonotype has a handful of counts. The J gene is TRBJ2-4, the V gene TRBV6-2 or TRBV6-3; 11 bases are shared with TRBD1. The CDR3 extends over 18 amino acids. Germline-derived CDR1 and CDR2 are MNHEY and SVGEGT. V shed 5 bases, J shed 0 bases, and the junction held 9 bases outside the gene matches. CDR3 DNA sequence: TGTGCCAGCAGTCCGCGGACAGGGGGCATCGGAGCCAAAAACATTCAGTACTTC. It translates to CASSPRTGGIGAKNIQYF.

At least ten counts were recorded for this clonotype. V gene TRBV28 combines with J gene TRBJ2-5, with TRBD1 matching over 8 bases. V gave up 10 bases and J gave up 3 bases; unmatched junction bases: 13. CDR1 and CDR2 from the germline V gene are MDHEN and SYDVKM. The CDR3 is made up of 15 amino acids. The CDR3 here is CAILRQGTAEETQYF. CDR3 DNA: TGTGCCATCCTTAGACAGGGGACGGCGGAAGAGACCCAGTACTTC.

This clonotype was observed a few times. The chain joins TRBV12-3 or TRBV12-4 to TRBJ1-5; D is uncertain. V dropped 6 bases and J dropped 2 bases, with 8 bases sitting between them. The CDR3 covers 13 residues. CDR3 nucleotide sequence: TGTGCCAGCAGGCGGAGCGGCAATCAGCCCCAGCATTTT. Its translation is CASRRSGNQPQHF.

Comments on this clonotype: This may come from a read error, since a much larger clone is one base off. J is TRBJ1-5 and V is TRBV6-1, with a tentative D call TRBD1 (5 bases). The CDR3 has 15 amino acids. Germline V CDR1 and CDR2: MNHNS, SASEGT. The CDR3 reads CASSSPPGPNQPKHF. CDR3 coding DNA: TGTGCCAGCAGTAGCCCCCCAGGGCCCAATCAGCCCAAGCATTTT.

The chain couples TRBV4-3 to TRBJ1-4, with D maybe TRBD1 (5 bases). The germline V gene encodes CDR1 LGHNA and CDR2 YSLEER. CDR3 size: 15 residues. V was pared by 0 bases and J by 10 bases, with 15 bases between. The CDR3 DNA sequence: TGCGCCAGCAGCCAAGATTTCGAAGGTGGGGGAAAACTGTTTTTT. Its translation: CASSQDFEGGGKLFF.

This clonotype was recorded at least ten times. V is TRBV7-2 and J is TRBJ1-5; 8 bases align to TRBD1. After removal of 5 bases from V and 2 bases from J, the junction contained 5 bases not matched to a gene. The CDR3 is made up of 15 amino acids. Germline V lookup: CDR1 SGHTA, CDR2 FQGNSA. The CDR3 bases are TGTGCCAGCAGCCCCCAGGGGGCTGGCAATCAGCCCCAGCATTTT. This gives the protein CASSPQGAGNQPQHF. The full variable domain, completed using reference TRBV7-2 and TRBJ1-5, is GAGVSQSPSNKVTEKGKDVELRCDPISGHTALYWYRQSLGQGLEFLIYFQGNSAPDKSGLPSDRFSAERTGGSVSTLTIQRTQQEDSAVYLCASSPQGAGNQPQHFGDGTRLSIL.

The chain is built from TRBV5-6 and TRBJ2-1, with 14 bases fitting TRBD2. Germline CDR1 SGHDT, CDR2 YYEEEE. V gave up 4 bases and J gave up 7 bases; unmatched junction bases: 7. This CDR3 is built from 16 residues. The DNA for the CDR3 is TGTGCCAGCAGCCCGGGACTAGCGGGAGCGGGGAATGAGCAGTTCTTC. Residues: CASSPGLAGAGNEQFF.

The sample holds many counts of this clonotype. CDR3 nucleotides: TGTGCCAGCAGCCCGAAGCTAGCGGGTAGGGCAGATACGCAGTATTTT. Protein product: CASSPKLAGRADTQYF. The genes are TRBV11-2 and TRBJ2-3, with 8 bases fitting TRBD2. The J segment lost 4 bases and the V segment lost 5 bases, leaving 11 bases of the junction unmatched. The germline CDR1 and CDR2 sequences are SGHAT and FQNNGV. This CDR3 region has 16 residues.